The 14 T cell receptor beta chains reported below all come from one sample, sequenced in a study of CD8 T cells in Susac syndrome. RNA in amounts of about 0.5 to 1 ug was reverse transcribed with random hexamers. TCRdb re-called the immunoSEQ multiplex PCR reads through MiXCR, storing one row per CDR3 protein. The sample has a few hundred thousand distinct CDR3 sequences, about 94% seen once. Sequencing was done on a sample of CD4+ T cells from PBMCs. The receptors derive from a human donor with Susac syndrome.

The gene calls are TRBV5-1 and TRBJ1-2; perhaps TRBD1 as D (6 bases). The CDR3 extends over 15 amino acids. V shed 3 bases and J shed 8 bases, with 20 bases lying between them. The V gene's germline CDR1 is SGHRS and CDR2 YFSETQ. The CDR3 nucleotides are TGCGCCAGCAGCTGGTCTACACAGGGACACGACGGCTACACCTTC. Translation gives CASSWSTQGHDGYTF.

CDR3 residues: CASSVAASGAEQFF. The CDR3 nucleotides are TGTGCCAGCAGCGTAGCGGCTAGCGGGGCGGAGCAGTTCTTC. The rearrangement links TRBV9 to TRBJ2-1; 9 nucleotides match TRBD2. Germline CDR1 SGDLS, CDR2 YYNGEE. V lost 0 bases, J lost 10 bases, and 5 bases stayed unmatched. The CDR3 has 14 amino acids. Full variable domain (remainder filled in from reference TRBV9 and TRBJ2-1): DSGVTQTPKHLITATGQRVTLRCSPRSGDLSVYWYQQSLDQGLQFLIQYYNGEERAKGNILERFSAQQFPDLHSELNLSSLELGDSALYFCASSVAASGAEQFFGPGTRLTVL.

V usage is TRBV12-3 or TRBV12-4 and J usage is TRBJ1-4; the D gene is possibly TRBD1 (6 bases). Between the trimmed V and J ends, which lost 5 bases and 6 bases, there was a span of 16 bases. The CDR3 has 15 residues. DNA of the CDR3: TGTGCCAGCAGTGTCTCGGGACAACGTGATGAAAAACTGTTTTTT. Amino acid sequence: CASSVSGQRDEKLFF.

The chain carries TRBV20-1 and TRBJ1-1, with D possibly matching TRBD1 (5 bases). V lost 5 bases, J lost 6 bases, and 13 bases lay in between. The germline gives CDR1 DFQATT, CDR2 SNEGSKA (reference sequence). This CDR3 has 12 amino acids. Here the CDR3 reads CSAPPLGAEAFF. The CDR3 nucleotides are TGCAGTGCTCCTCCTTTGGGGGCTGAAGCTTTCTTT.

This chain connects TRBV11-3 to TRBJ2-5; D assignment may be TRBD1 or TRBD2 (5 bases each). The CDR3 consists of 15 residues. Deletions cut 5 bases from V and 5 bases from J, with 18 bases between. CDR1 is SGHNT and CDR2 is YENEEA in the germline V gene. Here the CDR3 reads CASSGGRGAGETQYF. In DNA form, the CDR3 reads TGTGCCAGCAGCGGGGGACGAGGGGCAGGGGAGACCCAGTACTTC. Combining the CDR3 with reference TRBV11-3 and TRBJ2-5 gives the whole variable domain EAGVVQSPRYKIIEKKQPVAFWCNPISGHNTLYWYLQNLGQGPELLIRYENEEAVDDSQLPKDRFSAERLKGVDSTLKIQPAELGDSAVYLCASSGGRGAGETQYFGPGTRLLVL.

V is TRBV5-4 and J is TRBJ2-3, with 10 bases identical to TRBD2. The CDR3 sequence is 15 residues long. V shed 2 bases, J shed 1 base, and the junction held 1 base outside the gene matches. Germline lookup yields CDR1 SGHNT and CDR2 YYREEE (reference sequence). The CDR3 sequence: CASSFLAGGTDTQYF. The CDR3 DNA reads TGTGCCAGCAGCTTCCTAGCGGGGGGCACAGATACGCAGTATTTT.

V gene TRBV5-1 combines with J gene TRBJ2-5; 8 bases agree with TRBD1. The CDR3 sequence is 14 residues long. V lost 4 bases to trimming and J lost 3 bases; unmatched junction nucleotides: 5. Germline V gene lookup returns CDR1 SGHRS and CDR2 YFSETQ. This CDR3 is CASSRYRGKETQYF. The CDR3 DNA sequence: TGCGCCAGCAGCAGATACAGGGGGAAAGAGACCCAGTACTTC.

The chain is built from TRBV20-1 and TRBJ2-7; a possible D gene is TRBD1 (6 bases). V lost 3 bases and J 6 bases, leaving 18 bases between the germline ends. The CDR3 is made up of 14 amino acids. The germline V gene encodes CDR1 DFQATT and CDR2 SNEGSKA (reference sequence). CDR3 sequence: CSASGQLGTGEQYF. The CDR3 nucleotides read TGCAGTGCTAGCGGACAGCTAGGGACGGGCGAGCAGTACTTC.

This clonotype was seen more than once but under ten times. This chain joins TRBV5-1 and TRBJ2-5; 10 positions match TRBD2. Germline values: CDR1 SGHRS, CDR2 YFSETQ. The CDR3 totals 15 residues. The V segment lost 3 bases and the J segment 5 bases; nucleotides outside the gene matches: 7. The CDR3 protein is CASSSLAGSGETQYF. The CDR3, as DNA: TGCGCCAGCAGCTCACTAGCGGGGTCGGGTGAGACCCAGTACTTC.

Here the CDR3 reads CSAAGAYGNQPQHF. The CDR3 region has the DNA TGCAGTGCCGCGGGTGCGTATGGCAATCAGCCCCAGCATTTT. The chain is built from TRBV20-1 and TRBJ1-5; no definite D call. CDR3 size: 14 residues. Per the germline V gene, CDR1 is DFQATT and CDR2 is SNEGSKA (reference sequence). Trimming stripped 6 bases from V and 2 bases from J, with 14 bases between.

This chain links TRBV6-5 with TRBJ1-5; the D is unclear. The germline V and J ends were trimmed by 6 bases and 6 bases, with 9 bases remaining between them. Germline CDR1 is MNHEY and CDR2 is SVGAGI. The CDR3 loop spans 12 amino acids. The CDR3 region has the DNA TGTGCCAGCAGCTCCGTTGGTCAGCCCCAGCATTTT. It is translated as CASSSVGQPQHF.

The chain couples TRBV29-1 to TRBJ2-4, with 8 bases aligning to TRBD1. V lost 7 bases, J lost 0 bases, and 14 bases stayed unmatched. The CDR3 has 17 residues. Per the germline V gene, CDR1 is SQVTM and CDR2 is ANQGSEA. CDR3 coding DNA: TGCAGCGCGGCCGGGCCAGGGGGCCTTGTAGCCAAAAACATTCAGTACTTC. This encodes CSAAGPGGLVAKNIQYF.

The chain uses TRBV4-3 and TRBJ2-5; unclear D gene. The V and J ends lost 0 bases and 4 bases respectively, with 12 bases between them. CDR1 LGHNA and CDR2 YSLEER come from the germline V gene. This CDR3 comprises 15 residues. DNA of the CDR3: TGCGCCAGCAGCCAAGATGGCGTTATGGGAGAGACCCAGTACTTC. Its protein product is CASSQDGVMGETQYF.

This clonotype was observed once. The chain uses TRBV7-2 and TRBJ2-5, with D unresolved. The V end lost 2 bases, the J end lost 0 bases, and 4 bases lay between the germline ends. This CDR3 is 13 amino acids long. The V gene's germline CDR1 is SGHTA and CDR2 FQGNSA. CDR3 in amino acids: CASSLSDQETQYF. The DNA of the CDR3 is TGTGCCAGCAGCTTATCAGACCAAGAGACCCAGTACTTC.